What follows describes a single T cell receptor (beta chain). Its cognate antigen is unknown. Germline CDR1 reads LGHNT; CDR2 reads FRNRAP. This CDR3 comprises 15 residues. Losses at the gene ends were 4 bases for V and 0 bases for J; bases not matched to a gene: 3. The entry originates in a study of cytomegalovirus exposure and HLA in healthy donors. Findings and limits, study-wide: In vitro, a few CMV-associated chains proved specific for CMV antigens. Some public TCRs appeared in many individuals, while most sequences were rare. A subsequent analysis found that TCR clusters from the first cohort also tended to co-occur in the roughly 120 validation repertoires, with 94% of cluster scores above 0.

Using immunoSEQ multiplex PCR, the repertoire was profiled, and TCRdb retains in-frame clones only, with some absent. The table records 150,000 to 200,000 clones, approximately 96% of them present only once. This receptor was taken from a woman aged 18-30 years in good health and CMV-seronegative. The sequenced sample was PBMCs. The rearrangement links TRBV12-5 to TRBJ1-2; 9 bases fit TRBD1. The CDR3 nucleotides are TGTGCTAGTGGTTCGGGACAGGGTGCTAACTATGGCTACACCTTC. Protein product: CASGSGQGANYGYTF. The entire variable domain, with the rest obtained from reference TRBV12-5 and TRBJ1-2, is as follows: DARVTQTPRHKVTEMGQEVTMRCQPILGHNTVFWYRQTMMQGLELLAYFRNRAPLDDSGMPKDRFSAEMPDATLATLKIQPSEPRDSAVYFCASGSGQGANYGYTFGSGTRLTVV.